The next 16 T cell receptor beta chains were all read from a single sample in a study of radiotherapy plus CTLA-4 blockade in lung cancer. TCRdb's copy holds only in-frame clones and misses some; the assay was immunoSEQ multiplex PCR. The sample shows approximately 76,000 clones, around 79% of them seen only once. The sequenced sample was peripheral blood, obtained from a patient treated with radiotherapy plus ipilimumab. Every receptor here comes from a human donor with non-small cell lung cancer who had a partial response to radiotherapy plus ipilimumab. Some clones in this sample may be carry-over from other donors' samples.

This clone has a single count. The chain is built from TRBV2 and TRBJ1-1; tentatively, D is TRBD1 (5 bases). CDR1 is SNHLY, CDR2 FYNNEI, per germline. This CDR3 has 16 residues. Trimming pared 6 bases from V and 2 bases from J, leaving 19 bases between. The DNA for the CDR3 is TGTGCCAGCAGAGACAGCGACTTTGGGGTTAACACTGAAGCTTTCTTT. Its translation: CASRDSDFGVNTEAFF.

This chain links TRBV7-9 with TRBJ2-2, with D maybe TRBD1 (6 bases). V was cut by 6 bases and J by 0 bases, with 14 bases left in between. CDR3 length: 16 amino acids. The germline gives CDR1 SEHNR, CDR2 FQNEAQ (reference sequence). CDR3 bases: TGTGCCAGCAGTGCTTGGGGGCCTCCGAACACCGGGGAGCTGTTTTTT. Encoded protein: CASSAWGPPNTGELFF.

This chain connects TRBV5-5 to TRBJ2-3, with D possibly matching TRBD2 (6 bases). CDR1 is SGHKS, CDR2 YYEKEE, per germline (reference sequence). CDR3 length: 13 amino acids. The V and J ends lost 4 bases and 3 bases respectively, with 9 bases between them. CDR3 sequence reads: CASSTGTTDTQYF. CDR3 nucleotides: TGTGCCAGCAGCACCGGGACTACAGATACGCAGTATTTT.

This rearrangement joins TRBV19 to TRBJ1-2; tentatively, D is TRBD1 (6 bases). V was cut by 6 bases and J by 3 bases, with 11 bases left in between. The CDR3 is 13 amino acids. Germline CDR1 reads LNHDA; CDR2 reads SQIVND (reference sequence). CDR3 sequence: CASRPTGHYGYTF. The CDR3 region has the DNA TGTGCCAGTAGACCGACAGGTCACTATGGCTACACCTTC. The complete variable domain, with remaining parts taken from reference TRBV19 and TRBJ1-2, reads DGGITQSPKYLFRKEGQNVTLSCEQNLNHDAMYWYRQDPGQGLRLIYYSQIVNDFQKGDIAEGYSVSREKKESFPLTVTSAQKNPTAFYLCASRPTGHYGYTFGSGTRLTVV.

The V and J genes are TRBV18 and TRBJ2-7, with TRBD1 matching over 8 bases. The V and J ends lost 3 bases and 7 bases, in that order; junction bases with no gene match: 2. The CDR3 extends over 12 amino acids. Per the germline V gene, CDR1 is KGHSH and CDR2 is LQKENI. The CDR3 coding sequence is TGTGCCAGCTCACCGGACAGGGAAGAGCAGTACTTC. Translated: CASSPDREEQYF.

The J gene is TRBJ1-5, the V gene TRBV7-2; unclear D gene. Germline V CDR1 and CDR2: SGHTA, FQGNSA. Deletions cut 1 base from V and 7 bases from J, with 5 bases between. CDR3 length: 12 residues. The CDR3 loop reads CASSLGGQPQHF. The DNA of the CDR3 is TGTGCCAGCAGCTTAGGCGGCCAGCCCCAGCATTTT.

The chain links TRBV18 to TRBJ1-2; maybe TRBD1 (6 bases). The CDR3 contains 13 residues. Germline-derived CDR1 and CDR2 are KGHSH and LQKENI. The V and J ends lost 4 bases and 6 bases respectively, with 12 bases between them. In nucleotides, the CDR3 is TGTGCCAGCTCACTCAAGACAGGAGATGGCTACACCTTC. Amino acids: CASSLKTGDGYTF. Using reference TRBV18 and TRBJ1-2 for the parts outside the CDR3, the full variable domain is NAGVMQNPRHLVRRRGQEARLRCSPMKGHSHVYWYRQLPEEGLKFMVYLQKENIIDESGMPKERFSAEFPKEGPSILRIQQVVRGDSAAYFCASSLKTGDGYTFGSGTRLTVV.

The gene calls are TRBV7-2 and TRBJ2-1, with 10 positions matching TRBD2. Looked up from germline, CDR1 is SGHTA and CDR2 is FQGNSA. The CDR3 consists of 15 residues. The trim removed 2 bases at V and 7 bases at J, leaving 5 bases unmatched. In DNA form, the CDR3 reads TGTGCCAGCAGCTTAAGCGGGAGGGTGGGGAATGAGCAGTTCTTC. This gives the protein CASSLSGRVGNEQFF.

To note about this clone: One junction end disagrees with the germline gene, perhaps due to a read error. The V and J genes are TRBV7-9 and TRBJ2-1, with 8 bases identical to TRBD1. The CDR3 loop spans 15 amino acids. Germline V lookup: CDR1 SEHNR, CDR2 FQNEAQ (reference sequence). The CDR3 region has the DNA TGTGCCGGCAGCTTATTAGGGACAGGTCTGGGTGAGCAGTTCTTC. It specifies CAGSLLGTGLGEQFF.

V usage is TRBV28 and J usage is TRBJ1-2, with a weak D call TRBD1 (6 bases). The germline V and J ends were trimmed by 6 bases and 3 bases, with 11 bases remaining between them. Germline CDR1 reads MDHEN; CDR2 reads SYDVKM. This CDR3 contains 13 residues. Here the CDR3 DNA reads TGTGCCAGCAGGGTACAGGGCGACTATGGCTACACCTTC. Translated, it gives CASRVQGDYGYTF.

This clone showed up just once. V is TRBV11-1 and J is TRBJ1-1, with D possibly TRBD1 on 6 matching bases. Germline V gene lookup returns CDR1 SGHAT and CDR2 FQDESV (reference sequence). This CDR3 spans 17 amino acids. Trimming took 7 bases from V and 4 from J, leaving 25 bases between them. CDR3 in DNA: TGTGCCAGCACCCGCGGGGGAGGGGGAGTTGGCGGCACTGAAGCTTTCTTT. It specifies CASTRGGGGVGGTEAFF.

The chain joins TRBV7-2 to TRBJ2-3; 9 positions agree with TRBD2. The CDR3 sequence is 17 residues long. After removal of 3 bases from V and 1 base from J, the junction contained 8 bases not matched to a gene. Germline assignment: CDR1 SGHTA and CDR2 FQGNSA. The CDR3 spells CASSLALSGSRTDTQYF. The DNA for the CDR3 is TGTGCCAGCAGCTTGGCGCTTAGCGGGAGCCGCACAGATACGCAGTATTTT.

The V and J genes are TRBV5-8 and TRBJ2-3, with TRBD2 matching 11 bases. There are 16 residues in the CDR3. V was clipped by 4 bases and J by 0 bases; unmatched bases: 4. Germline V gene lookup returns CDR1 SGHTS and CDR2 YDEGEE. The CDR3 loop reads CASSPRLAGSTDTQYF. In DNA, the CDR3 is TGTGCCAGCAGCCCGCGACTAGCGGGAAGCACAGATACGCAGTATTTT.

The chain couples TRBV6-6 to TRBJ1-2; D ambiguous. There are 15 residues in the CDR3. Germline V gene sequence: CDR1 MNHNY, CDR2 SVGAGI (reference sequence). Trimming removed 5 bases from V and 5 bases from J, with 18 bases in between. Here the CDR3 DNA reads TGTGCCAGCAGTGTCACCCCAGACGGGGTTTATGGCTACACCTTC. As protein: CASSVTPDGVYGYTF.

This clone was seen only once. The gene calls are TRBV5-1 and TRBJ2-7; perhaps TRBD2 as D (6 bases). Trimming pared 3 bases from V and 7 bases from J, leaving 17 bases between. The CDR3 runs 14 residues. CDR1 and CDR2 from the germline V gene are SGHRS and YFSETQ. In nucleotides, the CDR3 is TGCGCCAGCAGCTGGGAAGGGCGGGATTGGGAGCAGTACTTC. This gives the protein CASSWEGRDWEQYF.

The V gene is TRBV28, the J gene TRBJ1-1; D unclear. This CDR3 has 15 residues. Trimming cost V 2 bases and J 1 base, with 11 bases left between them. Per germline, CDR1 MDHEN and CDR2 SYDVKM. The CDR3 DNA reads as TGTGCCAGCAGTTTACTTTCAGGATCGAACACTGAAGCTTTCTTT. It is translated as CASSLLSGSNTEAFF.